This TCR beta chain was observed in a study of CD8 T cells in Susac syndrome. Reverse transcription of about 0.5 to 1 ug RNA was carried out with random hexamers. Each CDR3 protein is one row after TCRdb ran MiXCR on the immunoSEQ multiplex PCR reads. The data hold roughly 140,000 distinct CDR3 sequences, with just under 97% observed a single time. Trimming cost V 6 bases and J 0 bases, with 15 bases left between them. In germline, CDR1 is DFQATT, CDR2 SNEGSKA (reference sequence). The CDR3 runs 15 residues. The sample comprised CD8+ T cells from PBMCs. This chain joins TRBV20-1 and TRBJ2-1, with a weak D call TRBD2 (6 bases). The receptor's source is a human donor with multiple sclerosis. This chain's CDR3 is CSALGDSDSYNEQFF. For the CDR3, the DNA is TGCAGTGCCCTGGGGGACTCCGACTCCTACAATGAGCAGTTCTTC.